The 18 T cell receptor beta chains below were found in one sample sequenced in a study of shared clonotypes between healthy human individuals. This table comes from immunoSEQ multiplex PCR, and its TCRdb copy is limited to in-frame clones, with some not included. The sample holds about 2.4 million clones, over 85% seen once. The sample comprised naive CD4+ T cells sorted from blood. The subset: CD45RA+ positively selected. All receptors come from a man younger than 35 in good health.

The V gene is TRBV28, the J gene TRBJ1-2; TRBD1 might be the D (5 bases). In germline, CDR1 is MDHEN, CDR2 SYDVKM. The CDR3 loop spans 14 amino acids. V lost 5 bases and J 4 bases, leaving 14 bases between the germline ends. CDR3 sequence: CASSATGTFYGYTF. CDR3 bases: TGTGCCAGCAGTGCAACAGGAACTTTCTATGGCTACACCTTC.

J is TRBJ1-4 and V is TRBV13; D is unresolved. The CDR3 extends over 15 amino acids. With 3 bases removed from V and 7 bases from J, the gap between germline ends came to 15 bases. CDR1 PRHDT and CDR2 FYEKMQ come from the germline V gene (reference sequence). The CDR3 DNA is TGTGCCAGCAGCTTGAGACACCCCGAGGGTGAAAAACTGTTTTTT. Its protein is CASSLRHPEGEKLFF. Complete variable domain (other parts from reference TRBV13 and TRBJ1-4): AAGVIQSPRHLIKEKRETATLKCYPIPRHDTVYWYQQGPGQDPQFLISFYEKMQSDKGSIPDRFSAQQFSDYHSELNMSSLELGDSALYFCASSLRHPEGEKLFFGSGTQLSVL.

The chain employs TRBV30 and TRBJ2-1; D remains unclear. Trimming took 3 bases from V and 6 from J, leaving 9 bases between them. The CDR3 is made up of 12 amino acids. Germline V CDR1 and CDR2: GTSNPN, SVGIG (reference sequence). The DNA for the CDR3 is TGTGCCTGGAGGTACCCCCGCAATGAGCAGTTCTTC. Amino acid sequence: CAWRYPRNEQFF.

This clone was recorded once. The rearrangement uses TRBV10-3 and TRBJ1-2, with D hard to call. Trimming took 1 base from V and 4 from J, leaving 7 bases between them. This CDR3 region has 13 residues. CDR1 ENHRY and CDR2 SYGVKD come from the germline V gene. Here the CDR3 DNA reads TGTGCCATCAGTGAGTTTGGGAGCTATGGCTACACCTTC. Translating it yields CAISEFGSYGYTF.

This rearrangement joins TRBV14 to TRBJ1-2; D remains unclear. Looked up from germline, CDR1 is SGHDN and CDR2 is FVKESK. The V gene lost 4 bases and the J gene lost 7 bases, with 16 bases spanning the gap. This CDR3 spans 14 amino acids. The CDR3 sequence: CASSPVAPGRGYTF. The CDR3 DNA reads TGTGCCAGCAGCCCCGTGGCCCCAGGTCGTGGCTACACCTTC.

Only one count was recorded for this clone. The chain carries TRBV10-3 and TRBJ2-7, with TRBD2 matching over 8 bases. The V gene end was trimmed by 10 bases and the J gene end by 3 bases; junction bases not matched to a gene: 8. The CDR3 runs to 13 residues. Germline CDR1 ENHRY, CDR2 SYGVKD. CDR3 DNA: TGTGCCACCCTAGCGGGCCCAAACTACGAGCAGTACTTC. It yields the protein CATLAGPNYEQYF.

The genes are TRBV6-1 and TRBJ1-1; 7 positions agree with TRBD1. The CDR3 is 15 residues long. V trimming: 3 bases; J trimming: 5 bases; junction bases outside the gene matches: 9. Per the germline V gene, CDR1 is MNHNS and CDR2 is SASEGT. CDR3 coding DNA: TGTGCCAGCAGTGAGAGACAGGGAACGTTTACTGAAGCTTTCTTT. This sequence encodes CASSERQGTFTEAFF.

This chain joins TRBV5-1 and TRBJ1-2; D may be TRBD1 (5 bases). Germline V gene data show CDR1 as SGHRS and CDR2 as YFSETQ. The germline V and J ends were trimmed by 2 bases and 6 bases, with 17 bases remaining between them. The CDR3 contains 15 residues. This CDR3 reads CASSLDGPRGDGYTF. Here the CDR3 DNA reads TGCGCCAGCAGCTTAGATGGTCCTCGGGGGGATGGCTACACCTTC.

The chain carries TRBV10-2 and TRBJ1-1, with D maybe TRBD1 (6 bases). The V and J ends lost 6 bases and 5 bases respectively, with 13 bases between them. Germline loops: CDR1 WSHSY, CDR2 SAAADI. The CDR3 has 13 residues. The CDR3 DNA is TGCGCCAGCAGCGGGCAGGGGTGGACTGAAGCTTTCTTT. It is translated as CASSGQGWTEAFF.

The chain is built from TRBV18 and TRBJ2-7; TRBD1 might be the D (6 bases). In germline, CDR1 is KGHSH, CDR2 LQKENI. V lost 2 bases and J 0 bases, leaving 14 bases between the germline ends. This CDR3 comprises 16 residues. The CDR3 region has the DNA TGTGCCAGCTCACCATCGACAGGCGAAAGCTCCTACGAGCAGTACTTC. Encoded protein: CASSPSTGESSYEQYF.

The chain employs TRBV7-8 and TRBJ1-2, with a weak D call TRBD1 (5 bases). V lost 2 bases, J lost 5 bases, and 15 bases lay in between. The CDR3 has 15 amino acids. The germline V gene encodes CDR1 SGHVS and CDR2 FQNEAQ. The CDR3 loop is CASSLSGLTGYGYTF. CDR3 DNA sequence: TGTGCCAGCAGCTTATCAGGGTTGACTGGGTATGGCTACACCTTC.

The chain employs TRBV28 and TRBJ1-4; D remains unclear. Germline CDR1 MDHEN, CDR2 SYDVKM. This CDR3 contains 15 residues. Trimming took 7 bases from V and 0 from J, leaving 12 bases between them. The CDR3 here is CASKTDIATNEKLFF. The CDR3 nucleotides read TGTGCCAGCAAAACAGATATAGCAACTAATGAAAAACTGTTTTTT.

This clone was recorded only once. The rearrangement uses TRBV6-1 and TRBJ2-5; TRBD1 or TRBD2 may be the D gene (6 bases each). The CDR3 length is 12 residues. The germline CDR1 and CDR2 sequences are MNHNS and SASEGT. V dropped 11 bases and J dropped 5 bases, with 15 bases sitting between them. CDR3 in amino acids: CALNDGGETQYF. The CDR3 DNA reads as TGTGCCCTCAACGACGGGGGCGAGACCCAGTACTTC.

V gene TRBV30 combines with J gene TRBJ1-2, with D unresolved. Germline V gene sequence: CDR1 GTSNPN, CDR2 SVGIG (reference sequence). CDR3 length: 13 residues. The V gene lost 0 bases and the J gene lost 4 bases, with 9 bases spanning the gap. The CDR3 bases are TGTGCCTGGAGTGTACTGCCAGCCTATGGCTACACCTTC. Translated, it gives CAWSVLPAYGYTF.

This chain connects TRBV19 to TRBJ2-3, with 10 positions matching TRBD1. The V segment lost 3 bases and the J segment 2 bases; nucleotides outside the gene matches: 11. Germline V lookup: CDR1 LNHDA, CDR2 SQIVND (reference sequence). CDR3 size: 18 residues. The CDR3 region is CASSMGQGQWTYTDTQYF. The CDR3 DNA reads as TGTGCCAGTAGTATGGGACAGGGGCAGTGGACTTACACAGATACGCAGTATTTT.

This clone was seen just once. The chain couples TRBV18 to TRBJ1-5; 7 bases are a match to TRBD1. V lost 8 bases and J lost 5; bases outside the gene matches: 9. The CDR3 runs 14 residues. Germline-derived CDR1 and CDR2 are KGHSH and LQKENI. Here the CDR3 reads CASGDREEDQPQHF. The CDR3 DNA sequence: TGTGCCAGCGGAGACAGGGAAGAAGATCAGCCCCAGCATTTT.

The chain recombines TRBV9 with TRBJ1-1, with D tentatively TRBD1 (6 bases). The V gene's germline CDR1 is SGDLS and CDR2 YYNGEE. CDR3 length: 13 residues. V dropped 0 bases and J dropped 8 bases, with 11 bases sitting between them. The CDR3 loop reads CASSVAVTGEAFF. CDR3 in DNA: TGTGCCAGCAGCGTAGCTGTCACAGGGGAAGCTTTCTTT.

This chain links TRBV6-5 with TRBJ1-5; D is undetermined. CDR3 size: 13 residues. Germline CDR1 is MNHEY and CDR2 is SVGAGI. Trimming stripped 6 bases from V and 6 bases from J, with 12 bases between. CDR3: CASRDAVSQPQHF. Written as DNA, the CDR3 is TGTGCCAGCAGAGACGCGGTAAGTCAGCCCCAGCATTTT.